This T cell receptor (beta chain) comes out of a study of CD4 T cells in relation to SARS-CoV-2 and coronaviruses. Study-level background: Convalescent patients had median age 38.5 years, range about 21 to 80. Findings of the study overall: Compared with monoreactive clones, crossreactive clones showed significantly weaker SARS-CoV-2 expansion.

Naive and memory CD4+ T cells were separated from cryopreserved PBMCs. Deep TCR-beta sequencing used DNA from uncultured naive and memory CD4+ T cells. Sequencing used immunoSEQ multiplex PCR; TCRdb keeps in-frame clones, though not all of them. This table has around 54,000 clones, 92% appearing once. As to this clone: What it binds is not known.

Germline V gives CDR1 MNHEY, CDR2 SVGAGI. V lost 7 bases to trimming and J lost 6 bases; unmatched junction nucleotides: 9. The CDR3 is 13 amino acids. The chain uses TRBV6-5 and TRBJ2-7; 7 bases are shared with TRBD2. Material for sequencing was naive CD4+ T cells from PBMCs. Subset described: naive CD4+ T cells isolated by negative enrichment. This receptor was identified in an adult with COVID-19. The CDR3 DNA reads as TGTGCCAGCACCCCCCAGTGGGGGGGCGAGCAGTACTTC. It is translated as CASTPQWGGEQYF.